This T cell receptor (beta chain) was retrieved from a study of blood T cell repertoires in COVID-19 (dated by TCRdb to about 2020). The study in broad terms: Samples from collaborators originated in the United States, Italy and Spain and spanned both the acute and convalescent phases of COVID-19. Where HLA class I and class II types were available, the types were taken from metadata supplied by the sample provider, not from assay-based typing. The samples were drawn from two sources: the first 160 participants of the ongoing ImmuneRACE study, and 1,000 to 1,500 subjects contributed by 6 global collaborators. Sample metadata almost always included a de-identified subject ID, COVID-19 status, age in years and sex. The repertoires were released in a freely available public database intended as a resource for research on the immune response to SARS-CoV-2. The dataset comprised deeply sampled blood TCRbeta repertoires from subjects exposed to, actively infected with, or recovered from COVID-19. The prospective study material was composed of cDNA or gDNA derived from T cells, B-cell-depleted T cells, or PBMCs.

The paper as a whole reports these results and caveats: The quantity of clinical and demographic metadata differed by source and by participant and was supplied without curation.

TCRbeta CDR3 regions were amplified from genomic DNA by means of the immunoSEQ Assay, a bias-controlled multiplex PCR. In the original analysis: Within the assay, amplification of reference gene primers was used to estimate how many nucleated cells each sample contained. To quantify the absolute abundance of each unique TCRbeta CDR3 rearrangement, sequence reads were collapsed and filtered. For each sample, productive Simpson clonality was calculated by taking the square root of Simpson's diversity index across productive rearrangements. TCRdb took this table from immuneACCESS and kept in-frame rearrangements with V and J called. Such tables lack part of the clones; where checked against another copy, unresolved V genes explain under half of the gap, and the rest is unexplained. The V and J calls and clone size are taken from that table; D and trimming were inferred from the DNA. This sample has 400,000 to 550,000 clones in its table, and approximately 90% of those were observed once. The ten most abundant clones make up over 4% of the sample.

In the case of this clone: Its binding antigen is unknown. No per-base quality is available; no much larger clone lies one base away.

The collaborating institutions used their own protocols to collect whole blood in K2EDTA tubes. For TCRbeta analysis, collaborators shipped samples in one of three forms: frozen whole blood, isolated PBMCs, or DNA extracted from either of those sample types. The CDR3 numbers 12 residues from cysteine through phenylalanine. Left in the record is the CDR3 DNA by itself, 36 bases read in frame from the first base. V is reduced by 6 bases and J by 14 bases, leaving a spacing of 17 bases between them. This sequence was found in a woman aged 25 to 39 with acute or convalescent COVID-19. The sequence joins TRBV12-3 or TRBV12-4 to TRBJ2-1, with a tentative D gene TRBD2 over 6 matching bases. Material: peripheral blood. The nucleotide sequence reads TGTGCCAGCAGCCCCCACGGGGGAGAGGAGTTCTTC. Translated, this gives CASSPHGGEEFF.